Sequencing of this T cell receptor (beta chain) was carried out in a study of beta chain features in type 1 diabetes. As for the study in general: Patient and healthy donor groups were alike in age, gender and cell yields.

Cell sorting via CD45RO/CCR7/CD25/CD127/CD95/CD27 was performed to obtain CD4+ naive, central memory, regulatory and stem cell-like memory cells. V lost 6 bases and J lost 4, with 12 bases in between. The CDR3 sequence is 13 residues long. The V gene's germline CDR1 is MNHEY and CDR2 SVGAGI. Since all of the isolated RNA was reverse transcribed, expressed TCRB transcripts were what got sequenced. Using immunoSEQ multiplex PCR, the repertoire was profiled, and TCRdb retains in-frame clones only, with some absent. The sample shows 810,000 or so clones, roughly 15% of them seen only once. The sequenced sample consisted of naive CD4+ T cells from blood. J is TRBJ2-5 and V is TRBV6-5, with D hard to call. The receptor's source is a woman younger than 30 in good health. The CDR3 sequence: CASSPDVRETQYF. Here the CDR3 DNA reads TGTGCCAGCAGCCCGGATGTCCGAGAGACCCAGTACTTC.